This TCR beta chain was identified in a study of blood T cell repertoires in COVID-19. About the study: Samples taken during acute and convalescent COVID-19 were collected in the United States, Italy and Spain.

Trimming removed 5 bases at V and 5 bases at J, with 10 bases between. The CDR3 is made up of 13 amino acids. The germline V gene has CDR1 KGHSH and CDR2 LQKENI. In the study's own analysis: Scientists estimated how many nucleated cells there were by amplifying reference gene primers. Profiling relied on immunoSEQ multiplex PCR, and the TCRdb table lists in-frame clones only, not all of them. The DNA gave D and trimming, while V, J and clone size come from that table. The data show a few hundred thousand clones, under 90% seen once. Material for sequencing was peripheral blood. This chain uses TRBV18 with TRBJ2-1; D perhaps matches TRBD1 (6 bases). This sequence was found in a human donor in a cohort sampled during active COVID-19. CDR3 amino acids: CASSANRDNEQFF. The DNA of the CDR3 is TGTGCCAGCTCAGCCAACAGGGACAATGAGCAGTTCTTC.